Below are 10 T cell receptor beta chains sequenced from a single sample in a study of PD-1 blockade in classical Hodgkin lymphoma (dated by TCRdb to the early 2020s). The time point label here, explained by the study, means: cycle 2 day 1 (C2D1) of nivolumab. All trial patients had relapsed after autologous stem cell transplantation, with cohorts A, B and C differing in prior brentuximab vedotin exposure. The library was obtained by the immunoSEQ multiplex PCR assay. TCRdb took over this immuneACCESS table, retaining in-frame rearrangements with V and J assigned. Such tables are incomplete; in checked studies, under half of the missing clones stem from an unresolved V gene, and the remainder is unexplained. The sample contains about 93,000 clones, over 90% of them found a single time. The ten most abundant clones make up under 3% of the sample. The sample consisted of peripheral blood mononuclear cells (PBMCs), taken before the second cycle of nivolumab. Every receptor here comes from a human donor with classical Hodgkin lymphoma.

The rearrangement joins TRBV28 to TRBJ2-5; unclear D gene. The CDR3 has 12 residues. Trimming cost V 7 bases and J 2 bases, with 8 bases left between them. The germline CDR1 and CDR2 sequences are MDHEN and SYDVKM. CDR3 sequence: CASKQSQETQYF. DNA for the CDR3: TGTGCCAGCAAACAGTCACAAGAGACCCAGTACTTC.

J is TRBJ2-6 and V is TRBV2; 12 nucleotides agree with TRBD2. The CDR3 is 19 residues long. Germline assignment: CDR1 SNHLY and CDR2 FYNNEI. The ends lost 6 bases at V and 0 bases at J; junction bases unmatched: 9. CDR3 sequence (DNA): TGTGCCAGCAGACGGACTAGCGGGATCCTCAGCTCTGGGGCCAACGTCCTGACTTTC. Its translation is CASRRTSGILSSGANVLTF.

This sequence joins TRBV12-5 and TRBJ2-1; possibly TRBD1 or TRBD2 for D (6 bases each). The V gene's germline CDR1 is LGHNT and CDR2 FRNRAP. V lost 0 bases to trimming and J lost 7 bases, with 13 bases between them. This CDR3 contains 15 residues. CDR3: CASGLVVGGVNEQFF. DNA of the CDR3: TGTGCTAGTGGTTTGGTAGTCGGGGGCGTAAATGAGCAGTTCTTC.

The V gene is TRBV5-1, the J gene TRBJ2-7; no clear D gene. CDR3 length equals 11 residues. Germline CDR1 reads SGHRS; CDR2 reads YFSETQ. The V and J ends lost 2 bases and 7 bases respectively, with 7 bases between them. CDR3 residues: CASSFPPEQYF. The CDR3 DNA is TGCGCCAGCAGCTTCCCCCCTGAGCAGTACTTC.

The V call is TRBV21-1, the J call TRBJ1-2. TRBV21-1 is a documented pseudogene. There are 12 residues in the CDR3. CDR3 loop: CASSKDIGGYTF. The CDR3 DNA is TGTGCCAGCAGCAAAGATATAGGCGGCTACACCTTC.

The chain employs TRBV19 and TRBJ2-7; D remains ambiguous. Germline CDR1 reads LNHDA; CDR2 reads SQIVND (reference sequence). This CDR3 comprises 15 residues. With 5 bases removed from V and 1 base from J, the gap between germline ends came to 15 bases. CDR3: CASSPTPVSSYEQYF. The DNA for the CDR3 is TGTGCCAGTAGTCCCACCCCTGTATCTTCCTACGAGCAGTACTTC.

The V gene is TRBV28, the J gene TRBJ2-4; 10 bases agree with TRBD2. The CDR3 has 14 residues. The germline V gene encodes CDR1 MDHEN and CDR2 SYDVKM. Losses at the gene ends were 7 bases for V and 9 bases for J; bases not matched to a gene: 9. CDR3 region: CASTQTQREGIQYF. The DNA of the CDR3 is TGTGCCAGCACCCAGACCCAGCGGGAGGGCATTCAGTACTTC.

The CDR3 region has the DNA TGTGCCAGCAGCTCCACTGGCGAAAAACTGTTTTTT. It encodes CASSSTGEKLFF. The chain combines TRBV7-9 with TRBJ1-4; D uncertain. The CDR3 sequence is 12 residues long. CDR1 is SEHNR, CDR2 FQNEAQ, per germline (reference sequence). Trimming cost V 4 bases and J 8 bases, with 8 bases left between them.

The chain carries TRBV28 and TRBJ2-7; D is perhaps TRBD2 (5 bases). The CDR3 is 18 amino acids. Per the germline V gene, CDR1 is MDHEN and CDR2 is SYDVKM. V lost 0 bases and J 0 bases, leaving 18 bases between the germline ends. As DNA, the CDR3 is TGTGCCAGCAGTTTATGGGGGTTCGGGGTGGTTAGCTCCTACGAGCAGTACTTC. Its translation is CASSLWGFGVVSSYEQYF. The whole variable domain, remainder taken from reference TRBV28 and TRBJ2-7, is DVKVTQSSRYLVKRTGEKVFLECVQDMDHENMFWYRQDPGLGLRLIYFSYDVKMKEKGDIPEGYSVSREKKERFSLILESASTNQTSMYLCASSLWGFGVVSSYEQYFGPGTRLTVT.

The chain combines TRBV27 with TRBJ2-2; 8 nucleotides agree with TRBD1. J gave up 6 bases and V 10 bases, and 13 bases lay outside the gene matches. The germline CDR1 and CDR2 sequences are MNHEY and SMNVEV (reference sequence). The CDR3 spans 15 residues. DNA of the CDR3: TGTGCCACGAGGGTCGGTCAGGGGGCCTCCGGGGAGCTGTTTTTT. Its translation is CATRVGQGASGELFF.